Following are 8 T cell receptor beta chains from one sample sequenced in a study of OX40 agonist ivuxolimab in advanced cancers. This table comes from immunoSEQ multiplex PCR, and its TCRdb copy is limited to in-frame clones, with some not included. The sample yields some 75,000 clones, over 75% seen once. The source material was CD4+ or CD8+ T cells sorted from blood, sampled in a trial of the OX40 agonist ivuxolimab. The receptor source for this set is an adult with an advanced solid tumor such as melanoma, head and neck, liver or kidney cancer.

In its sample, this clone was seen once. The CDR3 loop reads CASSPLAGAPSSYEQYF. CDR3 DNA: TGTGCCAGCTCACCACTAGCGGGAGCGCCCTCCTCCTACGAGCAGTACTTC. The V gene is TRBV18, the J gene TRBJ2-7, with 9 bases aligning to TRBD2. The CDR3 is 17 residues long. Germline loops: CDR1 KGHSH, CDR2 LQKENI. With 1 base clipped from V and 0 bases from J, the junction kept 7 bases outside the gene matches.

The J gene is TRBJ1-6, the V gene TRBV27; no clear D. The CDR3 contains 14 residues. The germline CDR1 and CDR2 sequences are MNHEY and SMNVEV (reference sequence). Trimming cost V 5 bases and J 10 bases, with 15 bases left between them. CDR3 in amino acids: CASSPREGNSPLHF. The CDR3 DNA is TGTGCCAGCAGTCCACGGGAGGGAAACTCACCCCTCCACTTT.

The J gene is TRBJ1-1, the V gene TRBV6-5; the D is unclear. Germline V gene data show CDR1 as MNHEY and CDR2 as SVGAGI. The germline V and J ends were trimmed by 8 bases and 1 base, with 14 bases remaining between them. There are 14 residues in the CDR3. The CDR3: CASCIGSGNTEAFF. The CDR3 DNA is TGTGCCAGCTGTATCGGGTCTGGGAACACTGAAGCTTTCTTT.

V is TRBV7-3 and J is TRBJ2-7; D is possibly TRBD1 (5 bases). V was clipped by 5 bases and J by 6 bases, with 11 bases between them. Germline V gene sequence: CDR1 SGHTA, CDR2 FQGTGA. This CDR3 comprises 12 residues. CDR3 loop: CASSGRAGEQYF. The CDR3 bases are TGTGCCAGCAGCGGCAGGGCCGGCGAGCAGTACTTC.

The CDR3 reads CASGWGQNLGEKLFF. The DNA for the CDR3 is TGTGCTAGTGGTTGGGGACAGAATCTCGGTGAAAAACTGTTTTTT. The rearrangement links TRBV12-5 to TRBJ1-4, with 7 bases matching TRBD1. In germline, CDR1 is LGHNT, CDR2 FRNRAP. The CDR3 extends over 15 amino acids. J was trimmed by 7 bases and V by 4 bases; bases with no gene match: 9.

The chain couples TRBV18 to TRBJ1-4, with no clear D. CDR1 and CDR2 from the germline V gene are KGHSH and LQKENI. The CDR3 length is 14 residues. The V gene lost 6 bases and the J gene lost 0 bases, with 8 bases spanning the gap. The CDR3 DNA reads as TGTGCCAGCTCCGGACGGACAACTAATGAAAAACTGTTTTTT. It codes for CASSGRTTNEKLFF.

The V and J genes are TRBV27 and TRBJ2-7, with D maybe TRBD1 (6 bases). Between the trimmed V and J ends, which lost 5 bases and 3 bases, there was a span of 14 bases. CDR3 length: 14 amino acids. The V gene's germline CDR1 is MNHEY and CDR2 SMNVEV (reference sequence). The CDR3 is CASSPWTEYYEQYF. CDR3 sequence (DNA): TGTGCCAGCAGTCCATGGACAGAGTACTACGAGCAGTACTTC.

The rearrangement joins TRBV30 to TRBJ2-5, with D possibly TRBD2 on 5 matching bases. V was cut by 1 base and J by 11 bases, with 17 bases left in between. Germline lookup yields CDR1 GTSNPN and CDR2 SVGIG (reference sequence). This CDR3 has 13 amino acids. CDR3 coding DNA: TGTGCCTGGAGTGGGTGGGATCCTGGGGAGCAGTACTTC. It translates to CAWSGWDPGEQYF.